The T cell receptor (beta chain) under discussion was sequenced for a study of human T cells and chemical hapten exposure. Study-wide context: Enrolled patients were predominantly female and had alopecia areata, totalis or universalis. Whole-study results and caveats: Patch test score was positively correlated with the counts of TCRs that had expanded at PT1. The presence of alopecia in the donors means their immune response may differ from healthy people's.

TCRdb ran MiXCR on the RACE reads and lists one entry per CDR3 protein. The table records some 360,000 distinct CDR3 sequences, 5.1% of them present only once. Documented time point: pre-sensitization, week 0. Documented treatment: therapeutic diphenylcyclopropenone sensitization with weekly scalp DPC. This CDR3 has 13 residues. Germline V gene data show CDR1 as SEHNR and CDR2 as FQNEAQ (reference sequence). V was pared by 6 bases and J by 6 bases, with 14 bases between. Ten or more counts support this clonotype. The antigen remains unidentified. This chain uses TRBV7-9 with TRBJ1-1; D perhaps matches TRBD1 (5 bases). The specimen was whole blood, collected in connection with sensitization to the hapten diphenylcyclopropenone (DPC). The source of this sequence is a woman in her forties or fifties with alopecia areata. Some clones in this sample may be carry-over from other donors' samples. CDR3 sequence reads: CASRRDGFAEAFF. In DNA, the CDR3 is TGTGCCAGCAGGAGGGACGGCTTTGCTGAAGCTTTCTTT.